The next 20 T cell receptor beta chains were all read from a single sample in a study of T cells after posttransplantation cyclophosphamide. Measured with immunoSEQ multiplex PCR; TCRdb has only the in-frame clones, and not every one. The record shows some 37,000 clones for this sample, with no singletons present. Sequencing was performed on PBMCs. These receptor sequences come from a girl between 5 and 17 years old in good health, CMV-negative, and a related stem cell transplant donor.

This clone showed up many times. The chain links TRBV4-1 to TRBJ2-1, with 8 bases lining up with TRBD1. The CDR3 is 15 residues long. V gave up 3 bases and J gave up 8 bases; unmatched junction bases: 9. The germline V gene has CDR1 MGHRA and CDR2 YSYEKL. In DNA, the CDR3 is TGCGCCAGCAGCCACGGAAACAGGGGGAGCGATGAGCAGTTCTTC. Translated, it gives CASSHGNRGSDEQFF.

This clone was counted only a few times. The V call is TRBV19, the J call TRBJ2-5; 11 nucleotides align to TRBD1. V was clipped by 5 bases and J by 5 bases; unmatched bases: 7. The germline CDR1 and CDR2 sequences are LNHDA and SQIVND (reference sequence). The CDR3 is made up of 15 amino acids. CDR3 bases: TGTGCCAGTAGTCCCCAGGGACAGGGGGTGGAGACCCAGTACTTC. Amino acid sequence: CASSPQGQGVETQYF.

Many counts were recorded for this clone. The gene calls are TRBV5-6 and TRBJ2-7, with 8 bases matching TRBD2. There are 15 residues in the CDR3. V trimming: 5 bases; J trimming: 2 bases; junction bases outside the gene matches: 9. CDR1 SGHDT and CDR2 YYEEEE come from the germline V gene. In DNA, the CDR3 is TGTGCCAGCAGTCTGAGCGGGGGTTTAACCTACGAGCAGTACTTC. This codes for CASSLSGGLTYEQYF.

The chain recombines TRBV9 with TRBJ2-7; 7 bases are a match to TRBD1. The J segment lost 3 bases and the V segment lost 3 bases, leaving 9 bases of the junction unmatched. Germline lookup yields CDR1 SGDLS and CDR2 YYNGEE. This CDR3 spans 15 amino acids. DNA of the CDR3: TGTGCCAGCAGCGAAACCGGGACAGAGGACTACGAGCAGTACTTC. As protein: CASSETGTEDYEQYF.

This clone was observed many times. The chain employs TRBV2 and TRBJ1-1; D not resolved. The length of the CDR3 is 14 residues. V lost 6 bases to trimming and J lost 2 bases, with 13 bases between them. CDR1 and CDR2 (germline): SNHLY, FYNNEI. The CDR3 here is CASRLNLENTEAFF. The CDR3 bases are TGTGCCAGCAGACTGAACCTAGAAAACACTGAAGCTTTCTTT.

This clone was seen a handful of times. CDR3 DNA sequence: TGTGCCAGCTCACCGGGACAGGGGTCGGATGGCTACACCTTC. Amino acid sequence: CASSPGQGSDGYTF. The chain has TRBV18 and TRBJ1-2, with 10 nucleotides matching TRBD1. The germline V gene has CDR1 KGHSH and CDR2 LQKENI. Trimming took 3 bases from V and 6 from J; bases not matched to a gene: 4. The CDR3 sequence is 14 residues long.

There are a few counts of this clone. CDR3 in DNA: TGTGCCAGCAGCCCTAGCGGGAGGGCCTCCTACGAGCAGTACTTC. Translation: CASSPSGRASYEQYF. This sequence joins TRBV9 and TRBJ2-7; 12 positions agree with TRBD2. The CDR3 is made up of 15 amino acids. V shed 4 bases, J shed 0 bases, and the junction held 2 bases outside the gene matches. Germline V lookup: CDR1 SGDLS, CDR2 YYNGEE.

CDR3 sequence (DNA): TGTGCCAGCAGCATAGCGGGTAAACTAGCCTACGAGCAGTACTTC. Translated: CASSIAGKLAYEQYF. The chain employs TRBV25-1 and TRBJ2-7, with 7 bases fitting TRBD2. This CDR3 is built from 15 residues. Trimming at V came to 6 bases and at J to 2 bases, leaving 10 bases not matched to a gene. CDR1 is MGHDK and CDR2 is SYGVNS in the germline V gene.

This clone has only a few counts. The chain carries TRBV5-1 and TRBJ2-5, with 12 bases aligning to TRBD2. The J call may not be correct, given that the DNA end is closer to TRBJ2-7. Germline V gives CDR1 SGHRS, CDR2 YFSETQ. CDR3 length equals 16 residues. CDR3 in DNA: TGCGCCAGCAGTCTGCCTAGCGGGAGGGCGAACTACGAGCAGTACTTC. Translation gives CASSLPSGRANYEQYF.

This clone was counted at least ten times. V usage is TRBV6-4 and J usage is TRBJ2-2; no clear D gene. V lost 2 bases and J 4 bases, leaving 5 bases between the germline ends. The CDR3 extends over 13 amino acids. Germline V lookup: CDR1 MRHNA, CDR2 SNTAGT. The CDR3: CASSDTGTGELFF. DNA for the CDR3: TGTGCCAGCAGTGACACGGGCACCGGGGAGCTGTTTTTT.

In its sample, this clone was seen many times. The chain is built from TRBV19 and TRBJ2-3; 7 bases fit TRBD2. Germline values: CDR1 LNHDA, CDR2 SQIVND (reference sequence). This CDR3 region has 15 residues. The V segment lost 6 bases and the J segment 0 bases; nucleotides outside the gene matches: 6. CDR3 nucleotides: TGTGCCAGTAGCGTCCTAGCGGCTAGCACAGATACGCAGTATTTT. It yields the protein CASSVLAASTDTQYF.

This clone occurred many times. The chain employs TRBV7-2 and TRBJ2-2, with D maybe TRBD2 (6 bases). Germline loops: CDR1 SGHTA, CDR2 FQGNSA. This CDR3 region has 15 residues. Trimming shortened V by 3 bases and J by 5 bases, and 13 bases separated the two germline ends. The CDR3 sequence is CASSFGGTGTGELFF. In DNA form, the CDR3 reads TGTGCCAGCAGCTTTGGCGGGACCGGGACCGGGGAGCTGTTTTTT.

The rearrangement joins TRBV6-1 to TRBJ2-5, with D tentatively TRBD1 (6 bases). Per germline, CDR1 MNHNS and CDR2 SASEGT. The ends were cut back, 8 bases at V and 1 base at J, with 11 bases in the middle. The CDR3 runs 13 residues. The chain's CDR3 is CASEWTAQETQYF. As DNA, the CDR3 is TGTGCCAGCGAGTGGACAGCCCAAGAGACCCAGTACTTC.

The chain uses TRBV28 and TRBJ2-5; 9 nucleotides match TRBD2. The CDR3 covers 15 residues. Unmatched junction bases numbered 9, after V lost 3 bases and J lost 7 bases. From germline, CDR1 is MDHEN and CDR2 SYDVKM. CDR3 nucleotides: TGTGCCAGCAGTTTGACACCGGGACTAGCAGGGACCCAGTACTTC. Its protein product is CASSLTPGLAGTQYF.

There are many counts of this clone. The J gene is TRBJ1-2, the V gene TRBV2; D is uncertain. Germline CDR1 SNHLY, CDR2 FYNNEI. The CDR3 loop spans 17 amino acids. Trimming took off 3 bases at V and 4 bases at J, with 21 bases between the two ends. CDR3 region: CASSDRWSEFGGYGYTF. CDR3 DNA sequence: TGTGCCAGCAGTGATAGATGGAGCGAATTTGGTGGCTATGGCTACACCTTC.

This clone showed up many times. The chain joins TRBV5-1 to TRBJ2-3; 11 nucleotides align to TRBD2. Germline V gene lookup returns CDR1 SGHRS and CDR2 YFSETQ. The CDR3 is made up of 15 amino acids. V dropped 3 bases and J dropped 1; count of bases not matched to a gene: 1. Here the CDR3 DNA reads TGCGCCAGCAGCTCGGGACTAGCGGGCACAGATACGCAGTATTTT. Translating gives CASSSGLAGTDTQYF.

This clone was recorded a few times. The chain links TRBV21-1 to TRBJ2-5; no check of the table's D call, TRBD2, against the DNA was made. TRBV21-1 is flagged as a pseudogene. The CDR3 is made up of 14 amino acids. DNA for the CDR3: TGTGCCAGCAGCAAGAGGGTAGCGGGAGGGCCAGAGTACTTC. Translating it yields CASSKRVAGGPEYF.

This clone has a count of ten or more. V and J are TRBV7-6 and TRBJ2-1, with D maybe TRBD2 (6 bases). Germline CDR1 and CDR2: SGHVS and FNYEAQ. The CDR3 covers 14 residues. Trimming shortened V by 7 bases and J by 6 bases, and 16 bases separated the two germline ends. CDR3 protein: CASNPRLGLNEQFF. As DNA, the CDR3 is TGTGCCAGCAACCCGCGACTAGGCCTCAATGAGCAGTTCTTC.

The sample holds many counts of this clone. This chain connects TRBV7-5 to TRBJ2-7; the D call TRBD1 from the table was never checked on the DNA. TRBV7-5 is listed as a pseudogene. CDR3 length: 14 residues. As DNA, the CDR3 is TGTGTCAGAAGCCCAGACAGGGGGCGATACGAGCAGTACTTC. Protein sequence: CVRSPDRGRYEQYF.

This clone was found many times. This rearrangement joins TRBV18 to TRBJ1-1, with 8 bases aligning to TRBD1. V was clipped by 6 bases and J by 1 base; unmatched bases: 1. This CDR3 contains 13 residues. The germline V gene has CDR1 KGHSH and CDR2 LQKENI. CDR3 sequence reads: CASSGQGNTEAFF. For the CDR3, the DNA is TGTGCCAGCTCCGGACAGGGGAACACTGAAGCTTTCTTT. Variable domain in full (rest from reference TRBV18 and TRBJ1-1): NAGVMQNPRHLVRRRGQEARLRCSPMKGHSHVYWYRQLPEEGLKFMVYLQKENIIDESGMPKERFSAEFPKEGPSILRIQQVVRGDSAAYFCASSGQGNTEAFFGQGTRLTVV.